This record looks at one T cell receptor beta chain sequence and its context. Its specificity is not known. PCR amplification relied on 60 Vbeta primers (plus 13 Jbeta primers). Using immunoSEQ multiplex PCR, the repertoire was profiled, and TCRdb retains in-frame clones only, with some absent. The sample records around 150,000 clones, 77% being singletons. The entry originates in a study of cytomegalovirus exposure and HLA in healthy donors. Findings and limits, study-wide: A few CMV-associated chains were confirmed in vitro to be specific for CMV antigens. There was a cluster of highly shared sequence variants that was likely a sequencing artifact. Reports described diagnosis of cytomegalovirus status by the classifier as highly specific and sensitive.

The sequencing input was PBMCs. The receptor comes from a male donor in good health and CMV-seropositive.

The CDR3 coding sequence is TGCGCCAGCAGCCTTGGACTAGCGGGGCTTTTAGGTGTGGAGACCCAGTACTTC. Its protein is CASSLGLAGLLGVETQYF. The chain uses TRBV4-1 and TRBJ2-5; 12 nucleotides line up with TRBD2. The CDR3 covers 18 residues. From germline, CDR1 is MGHRA and CDR2 YSYEKL. Losses at the gene ends were 4 bases for V and 5 bases for J; bases not matched to a gene: 14.